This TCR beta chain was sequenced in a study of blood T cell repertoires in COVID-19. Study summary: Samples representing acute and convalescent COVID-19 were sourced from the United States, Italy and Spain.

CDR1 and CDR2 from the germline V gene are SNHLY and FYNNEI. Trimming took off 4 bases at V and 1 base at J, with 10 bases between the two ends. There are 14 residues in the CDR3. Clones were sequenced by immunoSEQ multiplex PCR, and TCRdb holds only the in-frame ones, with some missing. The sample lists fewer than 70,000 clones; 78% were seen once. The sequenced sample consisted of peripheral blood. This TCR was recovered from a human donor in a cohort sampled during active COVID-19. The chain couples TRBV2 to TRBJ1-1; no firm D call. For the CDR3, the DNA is TGTGCCAGCAGTGTGGCGACACAGAACACTGAAGCTTTCTTT. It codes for CASSVATQNTEAFF.